This T cell receptor (beta chain) was recovered during a study of human T cells and chemical hapten exposure. Study background: Patch tests applied 0.01% DPC to the upper back, read at 6 days.

TCRdb reprocessed the RACE reads via MiXCR and lists one record per CDR3 protein. The sample has about 200,000 distinct CDR3 sequences; under 30% are singletons. Trimming left V 6 bases short and J 1 base short, with 14 bases between. Germline CDR1 and CDR2: ENHRY and SYGVKD. The CDR3 is 15 residues long. This clonotype was detected a few times. Sample time point: patch test 3, about 24 weeks after DPC sensitization. Treatment noted: therapeutic diphenylcyclopropenone sensitization with weekly scalp DPC. This specimen consisted of whole blood, obtained in connection with sensitization to the hapten diphenylcyclopropenone (DPC). This TCR was sampled from a woman between 40 and 50 years old with alopecia areata. Some clones in this sample may be carry-over from other donors' samples. The chain joins TRBV10-3 to TRBJ2-3; D gene unclear. The CDR3 bases are TGTGCCATCAGGACGGCGCCCCGGGGCACAGATACGCAGTATTTT. It translates to CAIRTAPRGTDTQYF.